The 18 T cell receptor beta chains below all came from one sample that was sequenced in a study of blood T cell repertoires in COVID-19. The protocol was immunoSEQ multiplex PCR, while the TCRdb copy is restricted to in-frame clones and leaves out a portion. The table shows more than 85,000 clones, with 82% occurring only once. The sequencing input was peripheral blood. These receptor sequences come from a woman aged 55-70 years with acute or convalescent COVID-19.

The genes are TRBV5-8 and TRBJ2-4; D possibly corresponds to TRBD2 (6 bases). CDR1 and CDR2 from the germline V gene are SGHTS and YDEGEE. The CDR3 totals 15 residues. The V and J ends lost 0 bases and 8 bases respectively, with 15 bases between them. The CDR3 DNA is TGTGCCAGCAGCTTGGGACTAGTCCGTAGAGACATTCAGTACTTC. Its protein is CASSLGLVRRDIQYF.

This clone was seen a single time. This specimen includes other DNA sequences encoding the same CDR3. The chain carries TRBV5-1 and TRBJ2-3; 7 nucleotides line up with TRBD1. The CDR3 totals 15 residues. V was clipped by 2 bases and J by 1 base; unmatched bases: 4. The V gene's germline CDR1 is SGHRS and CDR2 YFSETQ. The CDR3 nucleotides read TGCGCCAGCAGCTTCACAGGGGTCGGCACAGATACGCAGTATTTT. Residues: CASSFTGVGTDTQYF.

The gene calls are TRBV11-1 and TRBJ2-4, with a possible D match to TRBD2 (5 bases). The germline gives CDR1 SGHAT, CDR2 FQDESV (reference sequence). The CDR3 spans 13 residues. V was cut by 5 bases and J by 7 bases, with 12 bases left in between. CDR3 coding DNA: TGTGCCAGCAGCCTCCATCCGGGGAACATTCAGTACTTC. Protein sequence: CASSLHPGNIQYF.

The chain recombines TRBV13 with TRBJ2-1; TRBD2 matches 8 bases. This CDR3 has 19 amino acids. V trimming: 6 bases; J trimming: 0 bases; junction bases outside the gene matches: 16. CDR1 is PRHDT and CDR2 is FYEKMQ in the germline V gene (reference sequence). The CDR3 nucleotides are TGTGCCAGCAGAGAAGGACTAGCCGATTATCAGAGCTCCTACAATGAGCAGTTCTTC. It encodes CASREGLADYQSSYNEQFF.

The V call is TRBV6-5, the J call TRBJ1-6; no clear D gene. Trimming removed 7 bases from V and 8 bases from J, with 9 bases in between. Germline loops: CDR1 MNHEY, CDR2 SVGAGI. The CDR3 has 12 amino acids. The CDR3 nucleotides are TGTGCCAGCAACGGGTGGGATTCACCCCTCCACTTT. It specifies CASNGWDSPLHF.

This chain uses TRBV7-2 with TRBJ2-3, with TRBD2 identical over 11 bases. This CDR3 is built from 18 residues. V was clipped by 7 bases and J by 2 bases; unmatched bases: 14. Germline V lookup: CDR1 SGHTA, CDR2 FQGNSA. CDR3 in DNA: TGTGCCAGCATGCTGCGGCTAGCGGGGGGTATGCCCACAGATACGCAGTATTTT. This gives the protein CASMLRLAGGMPTDTQYF.

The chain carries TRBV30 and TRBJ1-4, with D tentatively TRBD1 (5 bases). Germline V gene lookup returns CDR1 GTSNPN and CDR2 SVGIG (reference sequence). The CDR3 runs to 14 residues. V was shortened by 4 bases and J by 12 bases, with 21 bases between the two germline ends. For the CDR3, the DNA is TGTGCCTGGAATAGGGGCCTAGGTAGTTCGGAACTGTTTTTT. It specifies CAWNRGLGSSELFF.

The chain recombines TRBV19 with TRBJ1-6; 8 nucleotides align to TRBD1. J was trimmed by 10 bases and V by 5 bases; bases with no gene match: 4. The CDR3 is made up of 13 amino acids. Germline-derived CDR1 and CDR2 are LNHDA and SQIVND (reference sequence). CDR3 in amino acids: CASSDRGNSPLHF. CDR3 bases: TGTGCCAGTAGTGACAGGGGAAACTCACCCCTCCACTTT. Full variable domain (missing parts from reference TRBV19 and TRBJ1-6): DGGITQSPKYLFRKEGQNVTLSCEQNLNHDAMYWYRQDPGQGLRLIYYSQIVNDFQKGDIAEGYSVSREKKESFPLTVTSAQKNPTAFYLCASSDRGNSPLHFGNGTRLTVT.

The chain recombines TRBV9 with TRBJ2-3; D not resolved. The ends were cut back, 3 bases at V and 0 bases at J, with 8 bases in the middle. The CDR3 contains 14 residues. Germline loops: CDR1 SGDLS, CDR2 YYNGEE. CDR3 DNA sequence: TGTGCCAGCAGCGCCGCCGGGAGCACAGATACGCAGTATTTT. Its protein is CASSAAGSTDTQYF.

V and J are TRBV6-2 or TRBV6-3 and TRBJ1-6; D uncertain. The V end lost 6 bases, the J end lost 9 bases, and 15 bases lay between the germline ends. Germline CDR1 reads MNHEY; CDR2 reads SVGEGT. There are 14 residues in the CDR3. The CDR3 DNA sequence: TGTGCCAGCAGCTCACTCTCATCTGGTTCACCCCTCCACTTT. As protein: CASSSLSSGSPLHF.

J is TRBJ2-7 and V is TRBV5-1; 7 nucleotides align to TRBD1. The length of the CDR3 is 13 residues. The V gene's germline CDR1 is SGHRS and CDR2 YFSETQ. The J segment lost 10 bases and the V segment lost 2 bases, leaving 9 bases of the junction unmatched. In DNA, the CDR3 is TGCGCCAGCAGCTTAAACGACAGGGACCTTCAGTACTTC. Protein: CASSLNDRDLQYF.

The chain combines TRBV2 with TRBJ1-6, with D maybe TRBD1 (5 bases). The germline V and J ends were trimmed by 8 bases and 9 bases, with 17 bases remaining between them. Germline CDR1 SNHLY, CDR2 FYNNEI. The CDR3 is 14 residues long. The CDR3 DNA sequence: TGTGCCAGCGGGGGGGTGACCTCACTTTCACCCCTCCACTTT. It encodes CASGGVTSLSPLHF.

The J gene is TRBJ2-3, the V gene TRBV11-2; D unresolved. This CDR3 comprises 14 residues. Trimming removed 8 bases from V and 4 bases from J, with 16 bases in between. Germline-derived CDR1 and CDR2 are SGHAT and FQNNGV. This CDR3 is CASVLSSVADTQYF. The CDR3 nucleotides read TGTGCCAGCGTTTTAAGTTCGGTGGCAGATACGCAGTATTTT.

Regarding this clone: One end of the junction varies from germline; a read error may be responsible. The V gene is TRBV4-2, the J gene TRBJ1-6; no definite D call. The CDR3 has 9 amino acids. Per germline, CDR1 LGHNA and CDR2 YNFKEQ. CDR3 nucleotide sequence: TGCGTTCCGCGGCCACCCCTCCACTTT. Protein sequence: CVPRPPLHF.

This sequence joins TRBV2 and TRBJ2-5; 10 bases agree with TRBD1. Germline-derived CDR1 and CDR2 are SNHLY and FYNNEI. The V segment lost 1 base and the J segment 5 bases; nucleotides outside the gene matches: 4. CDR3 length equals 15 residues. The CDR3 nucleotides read TGTGCCAGCAGTGAAGGGGGACAGGGGTGGGAGACCCAGTACTTC. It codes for CASSEGGQGWETQYF.

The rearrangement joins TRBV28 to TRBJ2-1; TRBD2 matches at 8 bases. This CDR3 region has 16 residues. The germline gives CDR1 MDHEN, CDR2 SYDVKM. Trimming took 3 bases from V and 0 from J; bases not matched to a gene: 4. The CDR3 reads CASSLSGGSSYNEQFF. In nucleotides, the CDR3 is TGTGCCAGCAGTTTGTCGGGGGGGAGCTCCTACAATGAGCAGTTCTTC.

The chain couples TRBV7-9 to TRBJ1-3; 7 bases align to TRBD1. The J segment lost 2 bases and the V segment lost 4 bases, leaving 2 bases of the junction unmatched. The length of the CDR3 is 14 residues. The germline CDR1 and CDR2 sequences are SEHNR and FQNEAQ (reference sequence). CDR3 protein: CASSSTGAGNTIYF. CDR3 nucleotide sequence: TGTGCCAGCAGCTCCACAGGGGCTGGAAACACCATATATTTT.

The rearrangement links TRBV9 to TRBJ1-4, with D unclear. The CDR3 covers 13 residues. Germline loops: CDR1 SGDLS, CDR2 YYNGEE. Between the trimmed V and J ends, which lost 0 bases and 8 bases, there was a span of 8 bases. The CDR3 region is CASSVGAGEKLFF. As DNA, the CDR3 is TGTGCCAGCAGCGTAGGGGCGGGCGAAAAACTGTTTTTT.